This is a list of T cell receptor beta chains from one sample in a study of blood T cells in healthy people across ages. TCRdb itself ran the 5' RACE reads through MiXCR, one entry per CDR3 protein. The table has approximately 1,000,000 distinct CDR3 sequences, about two fifths seen once. The specimen was blood. The receptors stem from a man in his late teens or twenties in good health. Both conserved end residues are part of each CDR3.

V: TRBV6-2/TRBV6-3; CDR3: CASSYKAEDPYNEQFF
V: TRBV5-1; CDR3: CASKMDGRSTDTQYF
V: TRBV9; CDR3: CASSVDSNNEQFF
V: TRBV7-2; CDR3: CWSYEQYF
V: TRBV4-3; CDR3: CASSHSGTGGDEQYF
V: TRBV10-3; CDR3: CAIGQGGSYGYTF
V: TRBV6-2/TRBV6-3; CDR3: CASSYELAGGKTQYF
V: TRBV20-1; CDR3: CSAPRGGGTDTQYF
V: TRBV9; CDR3: CASSLRDRWDEKLFF
V: TRBV7-2; CDR3: CASSFFAGKAKNIQYF
V: TRBV20-1; CDR3: CSARPQTGTRSYNEQFF
V: TRBV20-1; CDR3: CSARVPASSRETQYF
V: TRBV27; CDR3: CASRIRGQPNTEAFF
V: TRBV20-1; CDR3: CSAGPPGQGYGYTF
V: TRBV7-2; CDR3: CASSSRAALNSNQLQHF
V: TRBV27; CDR3: CASKGKLDTQYF
V: TRBV7-2; CDR3: CASSLGTVDNSPLHF
V: TRBV18; CDR3: CASSPPPLTNTEAFF
V: TRBV12-3/TRBV12-4; CDR3: CASSLATNEQFF
V: TRBV12-3/TRBV12-4; CDR3: CVSTPRTGPNTEAFF
V: TRBV2; CDR3: CASALRTGYYGYTF
V: TRBV5-1; CDR3: CASSLRLAGGLPSYNEQFF
V: TRBV27; CDR3: CASSEGPYNYGYTF
V: TRBV9; CDR3: CASSVVGGQGLSYGYTF
V: TRBV12-5; CDR3: CASGMKQETQYF
V: TRBV12-3/TRBV12-4; CDR3: CASSVRLPQETQYF
V: TRBV7-8; CDR3: CASSHGTGSIKNIQYF
V: TRBV29-1; CDR3: CSVAPRGGGGTDTQYF
V: TRBV7-9; CDR3: CASSPGLRANVLTF
V: TRBV14; CDR3: CASSRVGWGGDGYTF
V: TRBV5-1; CDR3: CARSLPGRMNTEAFF
V: TRBV12-5; CDR3: CASGLGGLAGADTQYF
V: TRBV10-3; CDR3: CAISGGTGGRGYTF
V: TRBV3-1; CDR3: CASSQAQGMNTEAFF
V: TRBV4-1; CDR3: CASSHGIEGSPLHF
V: TRBV5-1; CDR3: CASSLVTSTYGYTF
V: TRBV18; CDR3: CASSPTGKEPQHF
V: TRBV28; CDR3: CASSLTGVKKVDEQYF
V: TRBV10-3; CDR3: CAISVGDEQFF
V: TRBV20-1; CDR3: CSARIPGSNTEAFF
V: TRBV5-1; CDR3: CTSSLGGQSEETQYF
V: TRBV20-1; CDR3: CSAEGGQGSNQPQHF
V: TRBV27; CDR3: CASRRTNTGELFF
V: TRBV12-3/TRBV12-4; CDR3: CASSSKTWDRGSSPLHF
V: TRBV29-1; CDR3: CSVLPGETQYF
V: TRBV12-3/TRBV12-4; CDR3: CASSFARVGYEQYF
V: TRBV29-1; CDR3: CSAYPGQGFTGELFF
V: TRBV7-3; CDR3: CASSLRGGITDTQYF
V: TRBV4-1; CDR3: CASSQAGTYNEQFF
V: TRBV15; CDR3: CATSRDLGSPLHF
V: TRBV5-1; CDR3: CASSPRTAMNTEAFF
V: TRBV4-1; CDR3: CASSQGQSNNQPQHF
V: TRBV12-3/TRBV12-4; CDR3: CASSSGGHTNEKLFF
V: TRBV4-1; CDR3: CASSQEDRPNQPQHF
V: TRBV7-9; CDR3: CASSLDRDGYTF
V: TRBV20-1; CDR3: CSAPRTGANTEAFF
V: TRBV12-3/TRBV12-4; CDR3: CASRGQMNTEAFF